This TCR beta chain is from a study of T cells after yellow fever vaccination. TCRdb re-analysed the 5' RACE reads in MiXCR, keeping a single row per CDR3 protein. Of a few hundred thousand distinct CDR3 sequences listed, over 15% are singletons. This CDR3 contains 14 residues. Germline V gene lookup returns CDR1 SGHVS and CDR2 FQNEAQ. V lost 1 base, J lost 5 bases, and 10 bases lay in between. The sequence was obtained from a man aged 30 to 39 who received the YFV17D yellow fever vaccine. The specimen comprised PBMCs, sampled 15 days after the yellow fever booster vaccination. The chain links TRBV7-8 to TRBJ2-3, with D hard to call. The CDR3 nucleotides are TGTGCCAGCAGCTTAGGTTCGGCGGAAGATACGCAGTATTTT. This sequence encodes CASSLGSAEDTQYF.